This T cell receptor (beta chain) came from a study of cytomegalovirus exposure and HLA in healthy donors listed by TCRdb under 2017. Regarding the study in general: An earlier analysis of roughly 610 of the donors reported roughly 300 Gb of sequence data and some 110 million unique TCR beta sequences obtained from 180 million or so T cells. Alongside the repertoire data, information on donor age, sex, ethnicity and CMV serostatus was compiled. Genome-wide SNP genotypes for about 55% of the roughly 670 donors were used in a later genetic analysis, which treated that subset as a discovery cohort. The study aimed to test whether cataloging public T cell receptors could reveal signatures of past pathogen exposure. Because of strong linkage in the cohort, a few DR-DQ haplotypes were treated as single units for association and clustering. All discovery cohort repertoires had been generated using a single sequencing platform. Typing coverage varied by locus: about 620-640 donors for A, B, C, DRB1 and DQB1; roughly 510 for DQA1; nearly 610 for DPA1; more than 450 for DPB1. A separate validation cohort of approximately 130 different subjects was used in addition to the approximately 700-subject first cohort. The study used immunosequencing to profile the T cell repertoires of around 600 subjects and linked those repertoires to cytomegalovirus serostatus. Class I and class II HLA loci were covered by the typing at four-digit resolution. To study patterns of TCR occurrence, a later analysis re-analyzed previously published TCR beta repertoires from several hundred donors and added high-resolution HLA genotyping. The later analysis used no new phenotypic data to find candidate immune exposures, relying instead on TCR beta sequences and their occurrence across donors. High-throughput TCR immunosequencing, statistical association of individual TCRs with disease status, and machine learning were combined to predict cytomegalovirus infection status. To decide whether each TCR beta V gene segment behaved as functional or pseudogenic, an earlier analysis of approximately 620 of the donors relied on high-throughput TCR beta sequencing. On average, about 240,000 unique TCR beta nucleotide sequences were sequenced per donor among 398 genotyped donors of the cohort, with 15% to 20% of those sequences being non-productive. About 320 gigabases of sequencing data and 70 million to 85 million unique TCR sequences were included in an early release covering 550 to 800 HLA-typed donors. Among the roughly 400 genotyped donors, approximately 76% belonged to the genetic ancestry cluster associated with self-reported Caucasian donors. What the study reported, not specific to this receptor: A few of the identified cytomegalovirus-associated TCR beta chains were confirmed in vitro to be specific for cytomegalovirus antigens. The authors suggested that the approach could potentially be extended to other disease states and immunological phenotypes. In this cohort, only TCR beta chains were sequenced, and detectable features were limited by the absence of alpha or paired-chain data. Linkage disequilibrium might explain the correlated functional status among segregating V segments, but an unknown experimental factor could not be excluded. A later genetic analysis reported fewer N-insertions in productive TCRs among donors in an Asian-associated ancestry cluster than the roughly 690-donor mean. The only immune exposure information available for the cohort was CMV serostatus. A later analysis found that HLA-associated TCR beta chains were more clonally expanded and had lower generation probabilities than equally common non-associated chains. The study gave a list of over 150 TCR beta chains associated with cytomegalovirus. A later genetic analysis associated a missense DCLRE1C variant with V-gene and J-gene trimming of TCR beta chains, and an independent cohort replicated the association. Roughly uniform sequencing depth across donors was assumed in presence/absence analyses, although this assumption may not hold. When HLA alleles, especially DR and DQ, strongly co-occurred, attributing TCR associations to individual alleles was difficult. A later analysis reported that several top co-occurrence clusters appeared linked to parvovirus B19, influenza, CMV and Epstein-Barr virus. Specific HLA alleles were associated with 15,000 to 20,000 TCR beta sequences at a false discovery rate of 0.05 in a later analysis. In both the original and validation cohorts, the classifier was reported to diagnose cytomegalovirus status with high specificity and sensitivity. HLA typing was unavailable for some donors at each locus, so association tests used only the typed subset. A further reported finding was that TCR beta sequences accurately predicted the HLA-A and HLA-B alleles for most subjects in the first cohort. Because counts were too low, 15 or so rarely observed V segments, including chromosome 9 orphons, were excluded from the earlier analysis of under 650 of the donors. According to a later analysis, most CMV-associated TCR beta chains appeared to be HLA-restricted, and the HLA associations seemed to be driven largely by CMV exposure. In an earlier analysis of approximately 590 of the donors, most TCR beta V segments were observed in productive rearrangements about 87% or about 30% of the time, broadly matching IMGT annotations. A group of highly shared sequence variants was considered likely to be a technical artifact of the sequencing pipeline. Because the 87-base-pair reads could not distinguish some IMGT-functional V segments, including TRBV6-2 and TRBV6-3, those segments were excluded. Most TCR sequences were observed very rarely across donors, whereas some public TCRs were present in many individuals. In a later analysis, the rate of TCR association differed among HLA loci, with DRB1 alleles having the most associated TCRs and HLA-C alleles having the fewest.

The library was made by the immunoSEQ multiplex PCR assay. For the multiplex PCR, a mixture combining 60 forward primers for TCR Vbeta segments and 13 reverse primers for TCR Jbeta segments was used. A multiplex PCR assay on genomic DNA amplified the CDR3 region of rearranged TCR beta genes. The amplified TCR beta libraries were sequenced on the Illumina HiSeq System as 87-base-pair reads. From the authors' description of their analysis: A later analysis counted 65 million to 90 million unique TCR beta chains across the 650 to 800 repertoires, and 9 million to 14 million of these chains were shared by at least two donors. Raw reads were error-corrected and collapsed into unique sequences with a nearest-neighbor algorithm that merged closely related sequences to remove PCR and sequencing errors. To assign V, D and J gene segments, CDR3 sequences were aligned to IMGT reference sequences. Each retained sequence needed at least a six-nucleotide match to both a V gene segment and a J gene segment. A rearrangement counted as productive if the CDR3 had no stop codons and remained in frame with V and J, and every other rearrangement counted as non-productive. CDR3 was defined according to IMGT convention as the region running from the second conserved V-encoded cysteine to the conserved J-encoded phenylalanine. In an earlier analysis of roughly 610 of the donors, sequences lacking an unambiguous match to a single V gene segment were excluded. An earlier analysis of fewer than 750 of the donors classified V segments as functional when productive rearrangements were above 56.7% and as segregating when the standard deviation between donors was above 5%. A statistical classification framework was built for diagnosing cytomegalovirus status from the catalog of TCR beta chain sequences. In a later analysis, TCR nucleotide sequences were compared against IMGT/GENE-DB human TR gene sequences so that V and J genes could be assigned. Using the TCRdist pipeline, a later analysis assigned CDR3 sequences along with most-parsimonious VDJ recombination scenarios. A later analysis defined each TCR beta chain by its CDR3 amino acid sequence plus V-gene family, and excluded reads lacking a unique V-gene family. To address suspected cross-contamination and a sequencing artifact, a later analysis removed a few hundred highly shared, low-generation-probability nucleotide sequences. In a later analysis, a clonal expansion index was calculated for each public chain from normalized within-repertoire ranks of inferred template counts. A later analysis computed generation probabilities with a VDJ recombination model fitted to out-of-frame rearrangements, and checked the results against IGoR. A later analysis scored TCR-TCR, TCR-HLA and TCR-CMV co-occurrence with hypergeometric tests, applying a repertoire-size bias correction to TCR pairs. False discovery rates were estimated in a later analysis by permuting HLA or CMV assignments 20 times. A later analysis grouped co-occurring TCRs with DBSCAN, adding TCRdist sequence similarity when clustering within HLA-allele-positive subsets. Co-occurrence clustering excluded repertoires with fewer than 30,000 or more than 120,000 public chains, plus five with anomalous nucleotide sharing. In its TCRdb copy, this immuneACCESS table keeps in-frame sequences only and misses some clones. Where compared with another copy, unresolved V genes explain less than half of these, and the others have no known cause. V and J calls and clone size come straight from that table; D and trimming were deduced from the DNA. The sample table shows fewer than 250,000 clones, and roughly 85% are seen once. The ten largest clonotypes hold less than 2% of the sample.

This clone was recorded only once. This receptor's antigen is unknown. No much larger clone exists at a distance of one base, and base qualities are not known. Looking up the germline V gene yields CDR1 KGHSH and CDR2 LQKENI. From V the trimming removes 6 bases and from J it removes 5 bases, while the gene matches leave 9 bases of the junction unaccounted for. Its CDR3 holds 16 amino acids, cysteine through phenylalanine. Only the CDR3 region is kept as DNA, spanning 48 bases read in frame from base 1. The cohort was made up of approximately 670 healthy bone marrow donors. At the time of sampling, every cohort member was nominally healthy, though immune exposures that went unrecorded were likely present. The donor tested CMV seronegative and was one of the 352 seronegative cohort members. A peripheral blood sample was collected from each donor, and TCR beta sequencing was performed on peripheral blood mononuclear cells. Genomic DNA extraction from the blood cell samples was performed with the Qiagen DNeasy Blood Extraction Kit.

The rearranged chain carries TRBV18 and TRBJ1-5; 11 junctional bases match TRBD1. The sample was PBMCs. The clonotype originates from a male donor in good health and CMV-seronegative. The CDR3 region: CASSPWTGGLDQPQHF. The sequenced DNA is TGTGCCAGCTCGCCATGGACAGGGGGCCTCGATCAGCCCCAGCATTTT.